One sample yielded the 10 T cell receptor beta chains listed below, sequenced in a study of T cell changes during pregnancy in multiple sclerosis. Clones were read by immunoSEQ multiplex PCR, and TCRdb kept only the in-frame ones, dropping some. This sample carries over 60,000 clones, roughly 93% of them seen once, and the ten largest clones take 1%. The sequences come from peripheral blood, collected in the first trimester of pregnancy. The source of these receptors is a female donor with multiple sclerosis, enrolled in a pregnancy study.

The rearrangement links TRBV7-2 to TRBJ1-4, with D possibly matching TRBD1 (6 bases). The CDR3 runs 17 residues. The V gene lost 5 bases and the J gene lost 4 bases, with 20 bases spanning the gap. Germline V gene lookup returns CDR1 SGHTA and CDR2 FQGNSA. The CDR3 coding sequence is TGTGCCAGCAGCCGCGACAAGTTAAACAGGGTTAATGAAAAACTGTTTTTT. Translating it yields CASSRDKLNRVNEKLFF.

Written as DNA, the CDR3 is TGTGCCAGCAGTTCACCCCAAACAGGCAACTATGGCTACACCTTC. This codes for CASSSPQTGNYGYTF. The rearrangement uses TRBV6-5 and TRBJ1-2, with D possibly being TRBD1 (5 bases). Germline CDR1 reads MNHEY; CDR2 reads SVGAGI. Trimming removed 4 bases at V and 2 bases at J, with 14 bases between. This CDR3 region has 15 residues.

This chain joins TRBV4-1 and TRBJ2-7; TRBD2 matches 9 bases. Germline trimming cut 4 bases from V and 8 bases from J; bases unmatched to any gene: 18. Looked up from germline, CDR1 is MGHRA and CDR2 is YSYEKL. This CDR3 region has 17 residues. The CDR3 loop reads CASSPIQSPGGGAKQYF. CDR3 nucleotide sequence: TGCGCCAGCAGCCCCATACAATCCCCCGGCGGGGGGGCCAAGCAGTACTTC.

This sequence joins TRBV5-4 and TRBJ1-1, with TRBD1 identical over 9 bases. The CDR3 loop spans 13 amino acids. Germline V lookup: CDR1 SGHNT, CDR2 YYREEE (reference sequence). J lost 11 bases, V lost 0 bases, and 5 bases had no gene match. CDR3 nucleotides: TGTGCCAGCAGCTTGGTAGGGACAGGGTGGGCTTTCTTT. Residues: CASSLVGTGWAFF.

The chain is built from TRBV7-2 and TRBJ1-3; D ambiguous. The V and J ends lost 6 bases and 0 bases respectively, with 12 bases between them. This CDR3 comprises 15 residues. Germline V gene sequence: CDR1 SGHTA, CDR2 FQGNSA. CDR3 nucleotides: TGTGCCAGCAGACTCGAAGTGAGCTCTGGAAACACCATATATTTT. It is translated as CASRLEVSSGNTIYF.

The CDR3 DNA is TGTGCCAGCAGCCCTGGGAGGAGCTCCTACGAGCAGTACTTC. Amino acid sequence: CASSPGRSSYEQYF. The chain recombines TRBV9 with TRBJ2-7; TRBD2 is a possible D gene (6 bases). The CDR3 loop spans 14 amino acids. V lost 4 bases to trimming and J lost 0 bases, with 11 bases between them. Germline V lookup: CDR1 SGDLS, CDR2 YYNGEE.

J is TRBJ2-5 and V is TRBV29-1, with TRBD1 matching 7 bases. J gave up 5 bases and V 0 bases, and 9 bases lay outside the gene matches. The CDR3 consists of 15 residues. From germline, CDR1 is SQVTM and CDR2 ANQGSEA. CDR3 sequence: CSVEDRDSLRETQYF. The CDR3 DNA reads TGCAGCGTTGAAGACCGGGACAGCCTTCGGGAGACCCAGTACTTC. Drawing the rest from reference TRBV29-1 and TRBJ2-5, the complete variable domain is SAVISQKPSRDICQRGTSLTIQCQVDSQVTMMFWYRQQPGQSLTLIATANQGSEATYESGFVIDKFPISRPNLTFSTLTVSNMSPEDSSIYLCSVEDRDSLRETQYFGPGTRLLVL.

The V and J genes are TRBV9 and TRBJ2-1; D may be TRBD1 (6 bases). Germline V gives CDR1 SGDLS, CDR2 YYNGEE. The CDR3 is made up of 17 amino acids. V shed 0 bases and J shed 0 bases, with 13 bases lying between them. In nucleotides, the CDR3 is TGTGCCAGCAGCGTAGTGGCAGGGGCTAGCTCCTACAATGAGCAGTTCTTC. This translates into CASSVVAGASSYNEQFF.

V usage is TRBV27 and J usage is TRBJ2-2; D is possibly TRBD1 (5 bases). Per the germline V gene, CDR1 is MNHEY and CDR2 is SMNVEV (reference sequence). V gave up 2 bases and J gave up 3 bases, with 7 bases separating them. The CDR3 spans 14 residues. In DNA, the CDR3 is TGTGCCAGCAGTTTACAGGGATACACCGGGGAGCTGTTTTTT. As protein: CASSLQGYTGELFF.

This clone was recorded only once. The rearrangement links TRBV4-1 to TRBJ1-2; 10 bases agree with TRBD1. CDR1 and CDR2 (germline): MGHRA, YSYEKL. The CDR3 is 14 residues long. Germline trimming cut 1 base from V and 7 bases from J; bases unmatched to any gene: 3. The CDR3 DNA reads TGCGCCAGCAGCCAAGGACAGGGGGCGCGTGGCTACACCTTC. Its protein product is CASSQGQGARGYTF.